The 27 T cell receptor beta chains below were found in one sample sequenced in a study of TIL therapy for anti-PD-1-resistant metastatic lung cancer. This was the immunoSEQ v3 assay. Clones were sequenced by immunoSEQ multiplex PCR, and TCRdb holds only the in-frame ones, with some missing. The table records under 100,000 clones, around 71% of them present only once. Sample time point: pre-treatment sample, taken before nivolumab and TIL therapy. Most excised metastases sampled were pleural nodules or supraclavicular lymph nodes. The source was tumor tissue, collected at baseline. The receptors come from a person aged 25 to 85 with non-small cell lung cancer.

The chain combines TRBV29-1 with TRBJ2-2; 7 positions match TRBD1. Germline loops: CDR1 SQVTM, CDR2 ANQGSEA. This CDR3 is built from 14 residues. V trimming: 7 bases; J trimming: 2 bases; junction bases outside the gene matches: 7. CDR3: CSGKGQANTGELFF. The CDR3 bases are TGCAGCGGGAAAGGACAGGCCAACACCGGGGAGCTGTTTTTT.

V gene TRBV19 combines with J gene TRBJ2-6; either TRBD1 or TRBD2 may fit D (5 bases each). V was cut by 3 bases and J by 0 bases, with 9 bases left in between. This CDR3 is built from 16 residues. CDR1 and CDR2 from the germline V gene are LNHDA and SQIVND (reference sequence). CDR3 nucleotide sequence: TGTGCCAGTAGTATGGGACGGGACTCTGGGGCCAACGTCCTGACTTTC. Its translation: CASSMGRDSGANVLTF.

The CDR3 DNA sequence: TGTGCCACCAGCAGAAACAAACAGGGAATCACTGAAGCTTTCTTT. Protein: CATSRNKQGITEAFF. The chain recombines TRBV15 with TRBJ1-1, with D possibly TRBD1 on 6 matching bases. Germline-derived CDR1 and CDR2 are LNHNV and YYDKDF (reference sequence). The CDR3 length is 15 residues. Trimming shortened V by 2 bases and J by 4 bases, and 14 bases separated the two germline ends.

This chain uses TRBV5-6 with TRBJ2-1; no clear D gene. Trimming removed 3 bases from V and 4 bases from J, with 20 bases in between. The CDR3 has 17 residues. Germline V gene data show CDR1 as SGHDT and CDR2 as YYEEEE. The CDR3 region is CASSSLEFNYLYNEQFF. The CDR3 DNA sequence: TGTGCCAGCAGCTCACTCGAATTCAATTACCTTTACAATGAGCAGTTCTTC.

The chain carries TRBV3-1 (or the pseudogene TRBV3-2) and TRBJ2-1; D is unclear. Germline loops: CDR1 LGHDT, CDR2 YNNKEL (reference sequence). The CDR3 extends over 13 amino acids. The germline V and J ends were trimmed by 7 bases and 4 bases, with 11 bases remaining between them. DNA for the CDR3: TGTGCCAGCACCCGAAATTTGTACAATGAGCAGTTCTTC. Amino acids: CASTRNLYNEQFF.

The rearrangement links TRBV5-4 to TRBJ1-3, with D perhaps TRBD1 (5 bases). Trimming took off 9 bases at V and 0 bases at J, with 13 bases between the two ends. Per the germline V gene, CDR1 is SGHNT and CDR2 is YYREEE (reference sequence). The CDR3 contains 14 residues. DNA of the CDR3: TGTGCCACCCTACAGGACCCCTCTGGAAACACCATATATTTT. It is translated as CATLQDPSGNTIYF. Full variable domain (outside the CDR3, taken from reference TRBV5-4 and TRBJ1-3): ETGVTQSPTHLIKTRGQQVTLRCSSQSGHNTVSWYQQALGQGPQFIFQYYREEENGRGNFPPRFSGLQFPNYSSELNVNALELDDSALYLCATLQDPSGNTIYFGEGSWLTVV.

This clone has more than one count but fewer than ten. V gene TRBV27 combines with J gene TRBJ2-3, with D perhaps matching TRBD2 (6 bases). There are 15 residues in the CDR3. The germline gives CDR1 MNHEY, CDR2 SMNVEV (reference sequence). Trimming took off 0 bases at V and 6 bases at J, with 13 bases between the two ends. CDR3 loop: CASSLSEGLFDTQYF. The CDR3 coding sequence is TGTGCCAGCAGTTTATCCGAGGGACTCTTCGATACGCAGTATTTT.

This clone was picked up a small number of times. V usage is TRBV19 and J usage is TRBJ2-4, with a weak D call TRBD1 (6 bases). The V end lost 6 bases, the J end lost 2 bases, and 26 bases lay between the germline ends. This CDR3 is built from 19 residues. Germline lookup yields CDR1 LNHDA and CDR2 SQIVND (reference sequence). CDR3 residues: CASRSVAVSPGVTKNIQYF. The CDR3 nucleotides read TGTGCCAGTAGATCGGTGGCGGTCAGTCCAGGGGTTACCAAAAACATTCAGTACTTC. Drawing the rest from reference TRBV19 and TRBJ2-4, the complete variable domain is DGGITQSPKYLFRKEGQNVTLSCEQNLNHDAMYWYRQDPGQGLRLIYYSQIVNDFQKGDIAEGYSVSREKKESFPLTVTSAQKNPTAFYLCASRSVAVSPGVTKNIQYFGAGTRLSVL.

This clone has a handful of counts. Different DNA sequences within this sample yield the same CDR3. This chain joins TRBV10-3 and TRBJ1-5, with D tentatively TRBD1 (6 bases). The CDR3 has 16 amino acids. CDR1 and CDR2 from the germline V gene are ENHRY and SYGVKD. The ends were cut back, 3 bases at V and 2 bases at J, with 14 bases in the middle. Here the CDR3 DNA reads TGTGCCATCAGTGACCCGTCAGGGGTTCGCAATCAGCCCCAGCATTTT. Encoded protein: CAISDPSGVRNQPQHF.

The chain recombines TRBV3-1 (or the pseudogene TRBV3-2) with TRBJ1-1; TRBD1 matches at 8 bases. The CDR3 runs 14 residues. V lost 5 bases, J lost 4 bases, and 6 bases stayed unmatched. Germline values: CDR1 LGHDT, CDR2 YNNKEL (reference sequence). The CDR3 sequence: CASSAPDRGTEAFF. The CDR3 region has the DNA TGTGCCAGCAGCGCCCCAGACAGGGGCACTGAAGCTTTCTTT.

This clone was found once. This chain uses TRBV5-8 with TRBJ2-1; D remains unclear. Germline values: CDR1 SGHTS, CDR2 YDEGEE. The germline V and J ends were trimmed by 2 bases and 2 bases, with 11 bases remaining between them. The CDR3 is made up of 15 amino acids. This CDR3 reads CASSLGERTYNEQFF. DNA of the CDR3: TGTGCCAGCAGCTTAGGCGAGAGGACCTACAATGAGCAGTTCTTC.

The chain is built from TRBV28 and TRBJ2-1; D unclear. Germline loops: CDR1 MDHEN, CDR2 SYDVKM. This CDR3 has 16 amino acids. V gave up 5 bases and J gave up 7 bases, with 21 bases separating them. CDR3 DNA sequence: TGTGCCAGCAGTCCCCCCTCCGGCTTTATACGGAATGAGCAGTTCTTC. Residues: CASSPPSGFIRNEQFF. Variable domain in full (rest from reference TRBV28 and TRBJ2-1): DVKVTQSSRYLVKRTGEKVFLECVQDMDHENMFWYRQDPGLGLRLIYFSYDVKMKEKGDIPEGYSVSREKKERFSLILESASTNQTSMYLCASSPPSGFIRNEQFFGPGTRLTVL.

DNA of the CDR3: TGTGCCTGGAGTGATTGGGGGGCTCCATATGAGCAGTACTTC. This gives the protein CAWSDWGAPYEQYF. The chain has TRBV30 and TRBJ2-7; D may correspond to TRBD1 or TRBD2 (6 bases each). Germline loops: CDR1 GTSNPN, CDR2 SVGIG (reference sequence). Trimming pared 1 base from V and 7 bases from J, leaving 17 bases between. The CDR3 is made up of 14 amino acids.

This clone has a handful of counts. The rearrangement links TRBV18 to TRBJ2-7; D might be TRBD1 (6 bases). The CDR3 length is 14 residues. V lost 1 base to trimming and J lost 3 bases, with 10 bases between them. Germline V gene lookup returns CDR1 KGHSH and CDR2 LQKENI. The CDR3 here is CASSPQDSNYEQYF. In nucleotides, the CDR3 is TGTGCCAGCTCACCACAGGACAGTAACTACGAGCAGTACTTC.

As to this clone: An end of the junction differs from the germline gene, which may be a read error. Here the CDR3 reads CASREGPPVYGYTF. For the CDR3, the DNA is TGTGCCAGCAGAGAAGGACCTCCCGTCTATGGCTACACCTTC. The rearrangement uses TRBV6-1 and TRBJ1-2; D remains unclear. The CDR3 sequence is 14 residues long. Germline V CDR1 and CDR2: MNHNS, SASEGT.

The rearrangement joins TRBV10-2 to TRBJ2-3, with D unclear. This CDR3 is 15 amino acids long. Germline CDR1 and CDR2: WSHSY and SAAADI. V lost 0 bases and J lost 2, with 9 bases in between. The DNA for the CDR3 is TGCGCCAGCAGTGAGTCGGCTAGATACACAGATACGCAGTATTTT. This encodes CASSESARYTDTQYF.

The rearrangement joins TRBV7-9 to TRBJ1-1; no firm D call. V shed 0 bases and J shed 0 bases, with 8 bases lying between them. The CDR3 spans 15 residues. Germline V CDR1 and CDR2: SEHNR, FQNEAQ (reference sequence). CDR3 residues: CASSLAMGMNTEAFF. CDR3 sequence (DNA): TGTGCCAGCAGCTTAGCTATGGGGATGAACACTGAAGCTTTCTTT.

V gene TRBV7-9 combines with J gene TRBJ1-1; D is ambiguous. The V and J ends lost 0 bases and 6 bases respectively, with 17 bases between them. This CDR3 comprises 16 residues. Looked up from germline, CDR1 is SEHNR and CDR2 is FQNEAQ (reference sequence). Written as DNA, the CDR3 is TGTGCCAGCAGCTTAGCGACGAGTTCCCCCGGGGCTGAAGCTTTCTTT. Amino acid sequence: CASSLATSSPGAEAFF.

This clone has just a few counts. The rearrangement links TRBV2 to TRBJ2-5, with 12 nucleotides matching TRBD2. The CDR3 sequence is 22 residues long. With V trimmed by 8 bases and J by 4 bases, 29 bases remained unmatched. Germline V gene lookup returns CDR1 SNHLY and CDR2 FYNNEI. As DNA, the CDR3 is TGTGCCAGCTTTTTGACTAGCGGGGGCCCCCCGAGGGCGGGGGGTAGGAGAGAGACCCAGTACTTC. Its protein is CASFLTSGGPPRAGGRRETQYF.

The rearrangement links TRBV6-5 to TRBJ2-1; D might be TRBD2 (6 bases). Germline loops: CDR1 MNHEY, CDR2 SVGAGI. The CDR3 totals 14 residues. V was shortened by 2 bases and J by 4 bases, with 9 bases between the two germline ends. The CDR3 nucleotides are TGTGCCAGCAGTTACCTAGCGCGTTACAATGAGCAGTTCTTC. It encodes CASSYLARYNEQFF.

The CDR3 region is CASSTGTTTNEKLFF. The CDR3 DNA reads TGTGCCAGTAGTACCGGGACAACGACTAATGAAAAACTGTTTTTT. The chain employs TRBV19 and TRBJ1-4; D possibly corresponds to TRBD1 (6 bases). The CDR3 extends over 15 amino acids. Trimming stripped 4 bases from V and 2 bases from J, with 11 bases between. Per germline, CDR1 LNHDA and CDR2 SQIVND (reference sequence).

This clone occurred many times. This chain uses TRBV2 with TRBJ2-1; D not resolved. The CDR3 has 13 amino acids. Germline V gene lookup returns CDR1 SNHLY and CDR2 FYNNEI. Trimming shortened V by 10 bases and J by 6 bases, and 16 bases separated the two germline ends. Written as DNA, the CDR3 is TGTGCCACCGGTAGGGAAATGGGCAATGAGCAGTTCTTC. The encoded protein is CATGREMGNEQFF.

This clone has only a few counts. The gene calls are TRBV24-1 and TRBJ2-1, with 7 bases fitting TRBD1. Germline assignment: CDR1 KGHDR and CDR2 SFDVKD. The CDR3 has 14 residues. V lost 4 bases, J lost 9 bases, and 8 bases stayed unmatched. CDR3 coding DNA: TGTGCCACCAGTGACGACAGGGTTCTAAGTGAGCAGTTCTTC. Translated: CATSDDRVLSEQFF.

The chain has TRBV5-6 and TRBJ2-5; D is undetermined. The V end was cut by 2 bases, the J end by 4 bases, with 6 bases between. This CDR3 has 12 amino acids. Per the germline V gene, CDR1 is SGHDT and CDR2 is YYEEEE. CDR3 DNA: TGTGCCAGCAGCTTCGCGAGAGAGACCCAGTACTTC. Encoded protein: CASSFARETQYF.

The chain carries TRBV7-2 and TRBJ2-5; 8 nucleotides agree with TRBD1. This CDR3 region has 13 residues. V dropped 3 bases and J dropped 5; count of bases not matched to a gene: 2. Germline CDR1 SGHTA, CDR2 FQGNSA. CDR3 coding DNA: TGTGCCAGCAGCTTGACAGGGGAGGAGACCCAGTACTTC. Its translation: CASSLTGEETQYF. The full variable domain, with the rest looked up from reference TRBV7-2 and TRBJ2-5, is GAGVSQSPSNKVTEKGKDVELRCDPISGHTALYWYRQSLGQGLEFLIYFQGNSAPDKSGLPSDRFSAERTGGSVSTLTIQRTQQEDSAVYLCASSLTGEETQYFGPGTRLLVL.

V usage is TRBV6-6 and J usage is TRBJ2-2, with 11 nucleotides matching TRBD2. The CDR3 runs 16 residues. Germline values: CDR1 MNHNY, CDR2 SVGAGI (reference sequence). J was trimmed by 1 base and V by 7 bases; bases with no gene match: 5. The CDR3 region has the DNA TGTGCCAGCATCCCGGGACTAGCGGTGAACACCGGGGAGCTGTTTTTT. Translated: CASIPGLAVNTGELFF.

The chain has TRBV18 and TRBJ2-1; 9 bases map to TRBD2. V lost 2 bases to trimming and J lost 0 bases; unmatched junction nucleotides: 5. Germline CDR1 reads KGHSH; CDR2 reads LQKENI. The CDR3 is 17 residues long. The CDR3 DNA reads as TGTGCCAGCTCACCATCTAGCGGGACCCCCTCCTACAATGAGCAGTTCTTC. It is translated as CASSPSSGTPSYNEQFF.